This T cell receptor (beta chain) was sequenced in a study of spatial heterogeneity in lung cancer. Study-level findings and limits: Tumor mutation count correlated with how many alpha and beta TCRs expanded intratumorally.

TCRdb re-called the 5' RACE reads with MiXCR, one entry per CDR3 protein. The sample lists roughly 4,500 distinct CDR3 sequences, about 8.3% occurring once. The CDR3 contains 14 residues. CDR1 is MGHRA and CDR2 is YSYEKL in the germline V gene. Deletions cut 4 bases from V and 0 bases from J, with 9 bases between. By share of the sample, this clonotype is medium-sized (0.01 to 0.1%). Its antigen is still unknown. Time point denoted: sample taken at primary tumor resection. The sequence was obtained from a male donor with early-stage non-small cell lung cancer. The gene calls are TRBV4-1 and TRBJ1-1; a possible D gene is TRBD1 (6 bases). This material consisted of lung tumor tissue, taken at surgery. DNA of the CDR3: TGCGCCAGCAGCCCCGGACAGCTGAACACTGAAGCTTTCTTT. Translating gives CASSPGQLNTEAFF.